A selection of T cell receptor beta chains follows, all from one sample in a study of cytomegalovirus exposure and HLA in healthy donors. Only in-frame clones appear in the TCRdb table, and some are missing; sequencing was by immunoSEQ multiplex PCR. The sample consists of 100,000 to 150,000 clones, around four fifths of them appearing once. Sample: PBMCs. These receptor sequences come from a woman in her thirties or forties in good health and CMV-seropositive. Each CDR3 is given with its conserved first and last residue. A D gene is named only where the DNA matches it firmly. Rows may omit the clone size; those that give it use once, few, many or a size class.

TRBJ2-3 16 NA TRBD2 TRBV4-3 CASSQDPGARGATQYF TGCGCCAGCAGCCAAGATCCAGGGGCGCGGGGGGCTACGCAGTATTTT
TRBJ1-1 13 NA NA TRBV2 CASSVDGYTEAFF TGTGCCAGCAGTGTAGACGGGTACACTGAAGCTTTCTTT
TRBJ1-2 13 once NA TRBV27 CASSLRVDISYTF TGTGCCAGCAGTTTACGGGTGGATATTAGCTACACCTTC
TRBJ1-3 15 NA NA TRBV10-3 CAISGWATAGNTIYF TGTGCCATCAGTGGTTGGGCGACAGCTGGAAACACCATATATTTT
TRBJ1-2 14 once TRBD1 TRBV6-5 CASSLEQGAYGYTF TGTGCCAGCAGTTTGGAACAGGGGGCCTATGGCTACACCTTC
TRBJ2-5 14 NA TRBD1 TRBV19 CASRSRQGLGAQYF TGTGCCAGTAGAAGCCGACAGGGTCTCGGGGCCCAGTACTTC
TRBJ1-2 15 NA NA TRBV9 CASSASRDVRLGYTF TGTGCCAGCAGCGCTAGCCGGGATGTTAGACTTGGCTACACCTTC
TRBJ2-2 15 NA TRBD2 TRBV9 CASRSGRGNTGELFF TGTGCCAGCAGGTCCGGGAGGGGGAACACCGGGGAGCTGTTTTTT
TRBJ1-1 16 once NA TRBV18 CASSPRSDRLNTEAFF TGTGCCAGCTCACCACGGTCCGACAGGTTGAACACTGAAGCTTTCTTT
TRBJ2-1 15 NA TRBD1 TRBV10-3 CAITPTGGIGNEQFF TGTGCCATCACGCCGACAGGGGGCATTGGGAATGAGCAGTTCTTC
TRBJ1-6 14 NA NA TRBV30 CAWSVPGFGIPLHF TGTGCCTGGAGTGTACCCGGTTTCGGGATACCCCTCCACTTT
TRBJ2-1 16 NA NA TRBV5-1 CASSLDAGLLGNEQFF TGCGCCAGCAGCTTGGACGCGGGCCTATTGGGCAATGAGCAGTTCTTC
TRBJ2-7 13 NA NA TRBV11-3 CASARGPSYEQYF TGTGCCAGCGCGCGCGGGCCTTCCTACGAGCAGTACTTC
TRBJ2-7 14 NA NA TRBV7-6 CASSLGRSGYEQYF TGTGCCAGCAGCTTAGGAAGGTCGGGCTACGAGCAGTACTTC
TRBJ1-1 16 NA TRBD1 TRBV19 CASSFTGGGFNTEAFF TGTGCCAGTAGTTTCACAGGGGGTGGGTTCAACACTGAAGCTTTCTTT
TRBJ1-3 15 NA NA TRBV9 CASSVDWYSGNTIYF TGTGCCAGCAGCGTAGACTGGTACTCTGGAAACACCATATATTTT
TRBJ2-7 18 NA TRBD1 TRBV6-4 CASSGDRGRRGSSYEQYF TGTGCCAGCAGTGGGGACAGGGGACGCCGGGGGAGCTCCTACGAGCAGTACTTC
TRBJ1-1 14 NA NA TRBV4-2 CASSQRQLDTEAFF TGTGCCAGCAGCCAACGACAGCTAGACACTGAAGCTTTCTTT
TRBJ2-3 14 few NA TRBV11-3 CASSSPGSRDTQYF TGTGCCAGCAGCTCCCCGGGGAGTAGAGATACGCAGTATTTT
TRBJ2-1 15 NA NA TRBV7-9 CASSMGFLEGGEQFF TGTGCCAGCAGCATGGGTTTCCTAGAAGGGGGTGAGCAGTTCTTC
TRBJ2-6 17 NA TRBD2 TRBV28 CASSFLAGVSGANVLTF TGTGCCAGCAGTTTTCTAGCGGGAGTCTCTGGGGCCAACGTCCTGACTTTC
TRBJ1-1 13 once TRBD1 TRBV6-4 CASSRDRGFEAFF TGTGCCAGCAGCCGGGACAGGGGGTTTGAAGCTTTCTTT
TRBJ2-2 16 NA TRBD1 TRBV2 CASTEGTGVNTGELFF TGTGCCAGCACCGAAGGAACAGGGGTGAACACCGGGGAGCTGTTTTTT
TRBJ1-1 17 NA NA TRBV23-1 CASPRVHTGWGNTEAFF TGCGCCAGCCCTAGAGTGCATACAGGGTGGGGGAACACTGAAGCTTTCTTT
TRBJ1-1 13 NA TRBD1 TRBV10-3 CAIGQGLNTEAFF TGTGCCATAGGACAGGGCTTGAACACTGAAGCTTTCTTT
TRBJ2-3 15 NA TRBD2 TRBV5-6 CASSLARGGTDTQYF TGTGCCAGCAGCTTGGCGCGGGGGGGAACAGATACGCAGTATTTT
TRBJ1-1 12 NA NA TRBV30 CAWRRENTEAFF TGTGCCTGGAGACGGGAGAACACTGAAGCTTTCTTT
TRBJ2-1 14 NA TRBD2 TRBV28 CASSSAGGSGRRLF TGTGCCAGCAGTTCCGCCGGCGGGAGCGGGAGAAGGCTCTTC
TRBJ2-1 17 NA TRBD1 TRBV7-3 CASSPGTGGVNHNEQFF TGTGCCAGCAGCCCGGGGACAGGGGGCGTAAATCACAATGAGCAGTTCTTC
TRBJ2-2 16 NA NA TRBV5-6 CASSLQGSGYTGELFF TGTGCCAGCAGCCTACAAGGATCGGGTTACACCGGGGAGCTGTTTTTT
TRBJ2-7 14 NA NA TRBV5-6 CASSLMSGKGEQYF TGTGCCAGCAGCTTGATGTCGGGGAAAGGCGAGCAGTACTTC
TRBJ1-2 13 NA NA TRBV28 CASSLSGGTGYTF TGTGCCAGCAGTTTAAGTGGGGGCACTGGCTACACCTTC